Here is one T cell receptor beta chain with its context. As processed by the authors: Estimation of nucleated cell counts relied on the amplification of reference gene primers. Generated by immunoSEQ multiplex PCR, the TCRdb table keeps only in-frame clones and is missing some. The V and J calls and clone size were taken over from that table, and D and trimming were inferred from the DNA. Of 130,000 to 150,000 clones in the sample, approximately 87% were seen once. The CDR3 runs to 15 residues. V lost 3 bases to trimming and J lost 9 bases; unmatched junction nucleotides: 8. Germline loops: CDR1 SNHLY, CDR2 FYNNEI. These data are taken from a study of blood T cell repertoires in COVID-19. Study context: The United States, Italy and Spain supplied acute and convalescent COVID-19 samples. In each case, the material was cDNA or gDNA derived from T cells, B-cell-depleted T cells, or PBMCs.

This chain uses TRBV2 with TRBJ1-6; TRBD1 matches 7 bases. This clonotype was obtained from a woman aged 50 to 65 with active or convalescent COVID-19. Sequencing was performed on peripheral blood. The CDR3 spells CASSDRDSVGSPLHF. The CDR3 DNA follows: TGTGCCAGCAGTGACCGGGACAGTGTTGGTTCACCCCTCCACTTT.